This is a list of T cell receptor beta chains from one sample in a study of post-analysis software for immune sequencing data. TCRdb reanalysed the PCR reads using MiXCR and keeps one entry per CDR3 protein. The sample consists of about 540,000 distinct CDR3 sequences, under 40% of them appearing once. The sequenced sample consisted of blood. These TCRs come from a girl aged 2 to 17 with multiple sclerosis. Each CDR3 is given with its conserved first and last residue. Each record gives: J gene, V gene, D gene, clone size, CDR3 DNA, CDR3 protein. A D gene is named only where the DNA matches it firmly. The size of a clone is reported for some rows only, either as once, few or many, or as a class for expanded clones.

j_gene: TRBJ2-7; v_gene: TRBV4-1; d_gene: -; abundance: -; CDR3nt: TGCGCCAGCAGCCAAGGCGGTGCAGTTAACTACGAGCAGTACTTC; CDR3aa: CASSQGGAVNYEQYF
j_gene: TRBJ2-3; v_gene: TRBV5-1; d_gene: TRBD2; abundance: -; CDR3nt: TGCGCCAGCAGCGGGACTAGCGGGGGGGGCCCGACAGATACGCAGTATTTT; CDR3aa: CASSGTSGGGPTDTQYF
j_gene: TRBJ1-5; v_gene: TRBV5-5; d_gene: -; abundance: few; CDR3nt: TGTGCCAGCAGATTCGGACCAGGGAGCAATCAGCCCCAGCATTTT; CDR3aa: CASRFGPGSNQPQHF
j_gene: TRBJ2-5; v_gene: TRBV11-2; d_gene: -; abundance: few; CDR3nt: TGTGCCAGCAGCTTATTGGGGACCGCAGAAGAGACCCAGTACTTC; CDR3aa: CASSLLGTAEETQYF
j_gene: TRBJ2-1; v_gene: TRBV5-4; d_gene: TRBD1; abundance: -; CDR3nt: TGTGCCAGCAGCCTATTACAGGGGACGGGTGAGCAGTTCTTC; CDR3aa: CASSLLQGTGEQFF
j_gene: TRBJ2-5; v_gene: TRBV19; d_gene: -; abundance: once; CDR3nt: TGTGCCAGTAGTGGCCGCCAAGAGACCCAGTACTTC; CDR3aa: CASSGRQETQYF
j_gene: TRBJ2-5; v_gene: TRBV5-1; d_gene: -; abundance: -; CDR3nt: TGCGCCAGCAGCCGCGGGGCGGAAGGAGAGACCCAGTACTTC; CDR3aa: CASSRGAEGETQYF
j_gene: TRBJ2-3; v_gene: TRBV11-2; d_gene: -; abundance: -; CDR3nt: TGTGCCAGCAGCTTGGGAACGCGAGTCCCAGATACGCAGTATTTT; CDR3aa: CASSLGTRVPDTQYF
j_gene: TRBJ1-5; v_gene: TRBV29-1; d_gene: TRBD1; abundance: -; CDR3nt: TGCAGCGTCCTCCCCTTTCTAGACAGGGGCAATCAGCCCCAGCATTTT; CDR3aa: CSVLPFLDRGNQPQHF
j_gene: TRBJ2-1; v_gene: TRBV4-1; d_gene: -; abundance: -; CDR3nt: TGCGCCAGCAGCCTATTCCGTAATGGGGTTACGTTCTTC; CDR3aa: CASSLFRNGVTFF
j_gene: TRBJ2-5; v_gene: TRBV4-1; d_gene: -; abundance: -; CDR3nt: TGCGCCAGCAGCCACTCCGGGGCTTTATCCCAAGAGACCCAGTACTTC; CDR3aa: CASSHSGALSQETQYF
j_gene: TRBJ1-2; v_gene: TRBV19; d_gene: -; abundance: -; CDR3nt: TGTGCCAGTACGACAGCAAACTATGGCTACACCTTC; CDR3aa: CASTTANYGYTF
j_gene: TRBJ2-5; v_gene: TRBV5-1; d_gene: TRBD1; abundance: -; CDR3nt: TGCGCCAGCAGCCCGACGGCAGGGGGAGCAGAGACCCAGTACTTC; CDR3aa: CASSPTAGGAETQYF
j_gene: TRBJ2-3; v_gene: TRBV19; d_gene: -; abundance: -; CDR3nt: TGTGCCAGTACCGCGACTAGTTCTAGCACAGATACGCAGTATTTT; CDR3aa: CASTATSSSTDTQYF
j_gene: TRBJ2-3; v_gene: TRBV7-2; d_gene: -; abundance: few; CDR3nt: TGTGCCAGCAGCTTAGTGTCTGTTGCGCAGTATTTT; CDR3aa: CASSLVSVAQYF
j_gene: TRBJ1-2; v_gene: TRBV29-1; d_gene: -; abundance: -; CDR3nt: TGCAGCGCTATATTCTGGGGGGGTCAGGGCTACACCTTC; CDR3aa: CSAIFWGGQGYTF
j_gene: TRBJ1-2; v_gene: TRBV9; d_gene: TRBD1; abundance: -; CDR3nt: TGTGCCAGCAGCGTAGGGGACAGCCGACTCTATGGCTACACCTTC; CDR3aa: CASSVGDSRLYGYTF
j_gene: TRBJ2-5; v_gene: TRBV5-5; d_gene: -; abundance: few; CDR3nt: TGTGCCAGCAGCGTGGACGCCGACAGCTTCCAAGAGACCCAGTACTTC; CDR3aa: CASSVDADSFQETQYF
j_gene: TRBJ2-7; v_gene: TRBV3-1; d_gene: TRBD1; abundance: few; CDR3nt: TGTGCCAGCAGCCAACCACAGGGGAGATACGAGCAGTACTTC; CDR3aa: CASSQPQGRYEQYF
j_gene: TRBJ2-4; v_gene: TRBV20-1; d_gene: -; abundance: few; CDR3nt: TGCAGTGCTAGAGTAGGGGGAGGGCTCAAGCAGTACTTC; CDR3aa: CSARVGGGLKQYF
j_gene: TRBJ1-1; v_gene: TRBV18; d_gene: -; abundance: -; CDR3nt: TGTGCCAGCTCACCCGGGACAATGAACACTGAAGCTTTCTTT; CDR3aa: CASSPGTMNTEAFF
j_gene: TRBJ2-1; v_gene: TRBV19; d_gene: -; abundance: -; CDR3nt: TGTGCCAGTAGTCAAACAAGGGATGGGCAGTTCTTC; CDR3aa: CASSQTRDGQFF